Listed here are 21 T cell receptor beta chains from one sample, sequenced in a study of breast tumors, draining lymph nodes, adjacent tissues. Samples came from axillary lymph nodes draining the breast cancer. Via MiXCR, TCRdb re-called the multiplex PCR reads, giving one row per CDR3 protein. The data show some 120,000 distinct CDR3 sequences, 15% to 20% seen once. The specimen was axillary lymph node tissue. These TCRs come from a female donor with breast cancer. Some clones in this sample may be carry-over from other donors' samples.

The sample holds many counts of this clonotype. This chain links TRBV7-2 with TRBJ2-5; unclear D gene. Per the germline V gene, CDR1 is SGHTA and CDR2 is FQGNSA. This CDR3 has 11 amino acids. With 2 bases removed from V and 4 bases from J, the gap between germline ends came to 2 bases. The CDR3 DNA is TGTGCCAGCAGCTTAACAGAGACCCAGTACTTC. It encodes CASSLTETQYF.

Comments on this clonotype: This could be a read error, since a much larger clone is one nucleotide away. CDR3 protein: CASSHRTGGPQETQYF. Written as DNA, the CDR3 is TGTGCCAGCAGCCATAGGACAGGGGGCCCCCAAGAGACCCAGTACTTC. The chain uses TRBV7-2 and TRBJ2-5; 11 bases match TRBD1. This CDR3 is 16 amino acids long. Per the germline V gene, CDR1 is SGHTA and CDR2 is FQGNSA. The ends lost 5 bases at V and 1 base at J; junction bases unmatched: 6.

This clonotype came up many times. This sequence joins TRBV19 and TRBJ2-1; 11 bases map to TRBD2. V dropped 3 bases and J dropped 7; count of bases not matched to a gene: 2. This CDR3 region has 14 residues. Germline CDR1 is LNHDA and CDR2 is SQIVND (reference sequence). The CDR3 sequence is CASSMTSGENEQFF. The CDR3 DNA is TGTGCCAGTAGTATGACTAGCGGGGAAAATGAGCAGTTCTTC.

This clonotype was counted at least ten times. The genes are TRBV20-1 and TRBJ2-5; a possible D gene is TRBD2 (5 bases). The CDR3 consists of 12 residues. Trimming stripped 6 bases from V and 0 bases from J, with 8 bases between. CDR1 DFQATT and CDR2 SNEGSKA come from the germline V gene (reference sequence). The chain's CDR3 is CSAVRDQETQYF. The CDR3 bases are TGCAGTGCAGTGCGGGACCAAGAGACCCAGTACTTC.

This clonotype was detected ten times or more. The chain is built from TRBV6-1 and TRBJ2-1; D is perhaps TRBD2 (5 bases). CDR3 length: 13 amino acids. The germline gives CDR1 MNHNS, CDR2 SASEGT. With 6 bases removed from V and 1 base from J, the gap between germline ends came to 7 bases. CDR3 in amino acids: CASREASYNEQFF. Written as DNA, the CDR3 is TGTGCCAGCAGGGAGGCATCCTACAATGAGCAGTTCTTC.

This clonotype was seen at least ten times. This chain connects TRBV20-1 to TRBJ2-7; 11 nucleotides agree with TRBD1. V was pared by 6 bases and J by 6 bases, with 7 bases of the junction left unmatched. There are 13 residues in the CDR3. In germline, CDR1 is DFQATT, CDR2 SNEGSKA (reference sequence). CDR3 sequence (DNA): TGCAGTGCGTGGGACAGGGGGGCAGGCGAGCAGTACTTC. Protein sequence: CSAWDRGAGEQYF.

Remarks on this clonotype: Possible read error: a much larger clone is one base away. V is TRBV5-1 and J is TRBJ2-2, with D possibly called TRBD1 or TRBD2 (6 bases each). CDR1 is SGHRS, CDR2 YFSETQ, per germline. CDR3 length equals 15 residues. V was clipped by 2 bases and J by 6 bases, with 14 bases between them. CDR3 coding DNA: TGCGCCAGCAGCTTCTTCGGGGGCAATGCCGGGGAGCTGTTTTTT. This translates into CASSFFGGNAGELFF.

This clonotype was counted at least ten times. This chain connects TRBV12-3 or TRBV12-4 to TRBJ2-1, with 9 bases matching TRBD1. V was clipped by 6 bases and J by 3 bases; unmatched bases: 6. The CDR3 is made up of 15 amino acids. CDR3 protein: CASRSGTGSYNEQFF. Here the CDR3 DNA reads TGTGCCAGCAGATCCGGGACAGGGAGCTACAATGAGCAGTTCTTC.

The chain employs TRBV3-1 and TRBJ2-5; D is perhaps TRBD1 (5 bases). CDR1 is LGHDT and CDR2 is YNNKEL in the germline V gene (reference sequence). The CDR3 spans 14 residues. Between the trimmed V and J ends, which lost 1 base and 4 bases, there was a span of 10 bases. CDR3 residues: CASSQGLGPETQYF. The CDR3 DNA follows: TGTGCCAGCAGCCAAGGTCTGGGGCCAGAGACCCAGTACTTC.

This clonotype was observed at least ten times. The chain links TRBV2 to TRBJ1-5; D call uncertain. From germline, CDR1 is SNHLY and CDR2 FYNNEI. V lost 2 bases and J 5 bases, leaving 10 bases between the germline ends. The CDR3 loop spans 14 amino acids. In nucleotides, the CDR3 is TGTGCCAGCAGTGAACGGGCGGACGATCAGCCCCAGCATTTT. It is translated as CASSERADDQPQHF.

The sample holds many counts of this clonotype. CDR3 sequence reads: CASSLDPDRRYEQYF. The CDR3 bases are TGTGCCAGCAGCTTAGATCCGGATAGGCGCTACGAGCAGTACTTC. J is TRBJ2-7 and V is TRBV11-2, with D unclear. The ends were cut back, 0 bases at V and 3 bases at J, with 12 bases in the middle. The CDR3 totals 15 residues. The germline V gene has CDR1 SGHAT and CDR2 FQNNGV.

V is TRBV18 and J is TRBJ2-3, with TRBD2 matching 10 bases. CDR1 is KGHSH, CDR2 LQKENI, per germline. V was pared by 3 bases and J by 6 bases, with 9 bases of the junction left unmatched. This CDR3 region has 16 residues. The CDR3 region is CASSPRLAGESDTQYF. In DNA form, the CDR3 reads TGTGCCAGCTCACCCCGGCTAGCGGGAGAATCTGATACGCAGTATTTT.

This clonotype has a count of ten or more. The genes are TRBV12-3 or TRBV12-4 and TRBJ2-5; D unclear. V lost 5 bases to trimming and J lost 2 bases, with 9 bases between them. This CDR3 spans 13 amino acids. The CDR3 here is CASSVRHQETQYF. The CDR3 nucleotides are TGTGCCAGCAGTGTGAGACATCAAGAGACCCAGTACTTC.

As to this clonotype: A much larger clone differs by one base, so this may be a read error. The V gene is TRBV6-5, the J gene TRBJ1-4, with D unclear. The germline CDR1 and CDR2 sequences are MNHEY and SVGAGI. The CDR3 sequence is 14 residues long. In DNA form, the CDR3 reads TGTGCCAGCAGTTACAGGCAGTCCAGTGAAGAACTGTTTTTT. This encodes CASSYRQSSEELFF.

This clonotype has ten or more counts. The rearrangement links TRBV11-3 to TRBJ2-2, with D perhaps TRBD1 (5 bases). Germline-derived CDR1 and CDR2 are SGHNT and YENEEA. Trimming stripped 0 bases from V and 3 bases from J, with 8 bases between. The CDR3 extends over 15 amino acids. The CDR3: CASSLESTDTGELFF. The CDR3 region has the DNA TGTGCCAGCAGCTTAGAGTCGACAGACACCGGGGAGCTGTTTTTT. The variable domain in full, with the rest retrieved from reference TRBV11-3 and TRBJ2-2, is EAGVVQSPRYKIIEKKQPVAFWCNPISGHNTLYWYLQNLGQGPELLIRYENEEAVDDSQLPKDRFSAERLKGVDSTLKIQPAELGDSAVYLCASSLESTDTGELFFGEGSRLTVL.

In its sample, this clonotype was seen many times. The chain employs TRBV5-1 and TRBJ2-1; possible D gene TRBD2, 6 bases. The germline V gene encodes CDR1 SGHRS and CDR2 YFSETQ. Trimming stripped 4 bases from V and 9 bases from J, with 11 bases between. The CDR3 length is 12 residues. The CDR3 loop is CASSPMRGEQFF. The CDR3 nucleotides are TGCGCCAGCAGCCCGATGCGGGGTGAGCAGTTCTTC.

The sample holds many counts of this clonotype. This chain joins TRBV9 and TRBJ2-7; unclear D gene. This CDR3 spans 13 amino acids. V dropped 3 bases and J dropped 4 bases, with 11 bases sitting between them. CDR1 SGDLS and CDR2 YYNGEE come from the germline V gene. The CDR3 bases are TGTGCCAGCAGCGGAAGGACGGCGTACGAGCAGTACTTC. Protein: CASSGRTAYEQYF. Combining the CDR3 with reference TRBV9 and TRBJ2-7 gives the whole variable domain DSGVTQTPKHLITATGQRVTLRCSPRSGDLSVYWYQQSLDQGLQFLIQYYNGEERAKGNILERFSAQQFPDLHSELNLSSLELGDSALYFCASSGRTAYEQYFGPGTRLTVT.

This clonotype has at least ten counts. This chain joins TRBV7-3 and TRBJ2-1; 10 bases match TRBD2. The CDR3 is 15 amino acids. In germline, CDR1 is SGHTA, CDR2 FQGTGA. V dropped 7 bases and J dropped 7; count of bases not matched to a gene: 10. The CDR3: CASNNPGLASNEQFF. The CDR3, as DNA: TGTGCCAGCAACAATCCGGGACTAGCGTCGAATGAGCAGTTCTTC.

There are many counts of this clonotype. This sequence joins TRBV20-1 and TRBJ2-2; TRBD2 matches at 11 bases. CDR3 length: 16 amino acids. Germline trimming cut 0 bases from V and 7 bases from J; bases unmatched to any gene: 7. Germline assignment: CDR1 DFQATT and CDR2 SNEGSKA (reference sequence). This CDR3 is CSARDPSGGLVGELFF. CDR3 nucleotide sequence: TGCAGTGCTAGAGATCCTAGCGGGGGGTTAGTCGGGGAGCTGTTTTTT.

This clonotype has ten or more counts. This chain uses TRBV20-1 with TRBJ2-7, with a tentative D call TRBD1 (5 bases). V gave up 0 bases and J gave up 5 bases, with 14 bases separating them. This CDR3 is built from 14 residues. The germline CDR1 and CDR2 sequences are DFQATT and SNEGSKA (reference sequence). CDR3: CSARDAGIYDEQYF. The CDR3 nucleotides are TGCAGTGCTAGAGATGCAGGGATATATGACGAGCAGTACTTC.

This clonotype was seen ten or more times. In DNA, the CDR3 is TGTGCCAGCAGCTTAGATCTGCAAGAGACCCAGTACTTC. Protein product: CASSLDLQETQYF. The chain has TRBV11-2 and TRBJ2-5; no clear D. CDR1 and CDR2 (germline): SGHAT, FQNNGV. V was shortened by 0 bases and J by 2 bases, with 4 bases between the two germline ends. The CDR3 totals 13 residues.